These 8 T cell receptor beta chains were sequenced from one sample in a study of control samples from healthy donors and cancer patients. The table came from immunoSEQ multiplex PCR; TCRdb's copy has only in-frame clones and leaves some out. The sample lists about 190,000 clones, approximately 91% occurring once. Sequenced material: blood. The receptors derive from a man aged 30 to 45 in good health.

The chain joins TRBV2 to TRBJ1-3; 7 bases line up with TRBD1. The CDR3 runs 14 residues. J lost 0 bases, V lost 6 bases, and 2 bases had no gene match. Germline-derived CDR1 and CDR2 are SNHLY and FYNNEI. CDR3 sequence: CASRRDSSGNTIYF. The CDR3 DNA is TGTGCCAGCAGGAGGGACAGCTCTGGAAACACCATATATTTT.

The chain has TRBV6-1 and TRBJ1-6; 8 positions agree with TRBD1. The CDR3 is 15 residues long. Germline V gives CDR1 MNHNS, CDR2 SASEGT. Trimming at V came to 2 bases and at J to 9 bases, leaving 6 bases not matched to a gene. CDR3 nucleotides: TGTGCCAGCAGTGAACTCGACAGGGGAGGTTCACCCCTCCACTTT. Translating it yields CASSELDRGGSPLHF.

This chain's CDR3 is CASSSSRGYSPLHF. The CDR3 nucleotides are TGCGCCAGCAGCTCCTCCAGGGGATACTCACCCCTCCACTTT. This rearrangement joins TRBV5-1 to TRBJ1-6, with a tentative D call TRBD1 (6 bases). V lost 3 bases and J 10 bases, leaving 14 bases between the germline ends. From germline, CDR1 is SGHRS and CDR2 YFSETQ. The CDR3 is 14 amino acids.

The rearrangement joins TRBV21-1 to TRBJ1-1. TRBV21-1 is termed a pseudogene. The CDR3 is made up of 15 amino acids. The CDR3 loop reads CASSKALGRHTEAFF. CDR3 coding DNA: TGTGCCAGCAGCAAAGCGCTAGGGCGGCACACTGAAGCTTTCTTT.

This chain joins TRBV7-8 and TRBJ1-2, with TRBD1 identical over 8 bases. Trimming cost V 5 bases and J 4 bases; bases outside gene matches: 6. Germline lookup yields CDR1 SGHVS and CDR2 FQNEAQ. There are 14 residues in the CDR3. The CDR3 DNA reads as TGTGCCAGCAGCCCCGACAGGGGCCCCTATGGCTACACCTTC. It encodes CASSPDRGPYGYTF.

This chain connects TRBV6-6 to TRBJ2-2; D is unresolved. CDR1 is MNHNY, CDR2 SVGAGI, per germline (reference sequence). The CDR3 has 15 amino acids. The V and J ends lost 2 bases and 0 bases respectively, with 7 bases between them. The CDR3 reads CASSYDSSNTGELFF. CDR3 nucleotide sequence: TGTGCCAGCAGTTACGACTCCTCGAACACCGGGGAGCTGTTTTTT.

V is TRBV29-1 and J is TRBJ1-4; tentatively, D is TRBD1 (6 bases). This CDR3 is built from 13 residues. Germline loops: CDR1 SQVTM, CDR2 ANQGSEA. Trimming took off 7 bases at V and 5 bases at J, with 14 bases between the two ends. The CDR3 region is CSARAGENEKLFF. In DNA form, the CDR3 reads TGCAGCGCACGGGCAGGGGAGAATGAAAAACTGTTTTTT.

This clone was seen only once. The J gene is TRBJ1-2, the V gene TRBV7-9, with no clear D. Trimming left V 11 bases short and J 6 bases short, with 13 bases between. Germline CDR1 and CDR2: SEHNR and FQNEAQ (reference sequence). The CDR3 contains 11 residues. CDR3 coding DNA: TGTGCCGGAGGGAGGGAAAATGGCTACACCTTC. Protein: CAGGRENGYTF.